Following are 16 T cell receptor beta chains from one sample sequenced in a study of cytomegalovirus exposure and HLA in healthy donors. 60 Vbeta and 13 Jbeta primers were used in PCR. Libraries were prepared by immunoSEQ multiplex PCR; TCRdb keeps only in-frame clonotypes and omits some of them. The table has under 200,000 clones, around three quarters seen once. The sample was PBMCs. Receptors were obtained from a woman aged 40 to 50 in good health and CMV-seronegative.

This chain joins TRBV10-3 and TRBJ2-4; TRBD1 is a possible D gene (5 bases). The V and J ends lost 2 bases and 7 bases respectively, with 9 bases between them. Germline CDR1 is ENHRY and CDR2 is SYGVKD. CDR3 size: 13 residues. CDR3 nucleotides: TGTGCCATCAGTGAGAATCAGGGCAACATTCAGTACTTC. As protein: CAISENQGNIQYF.

The chain carries TRBV28 and TRBJ1-1; a possible D gene is TRBD1 (5 bases). In germline, CDR1 is MDHEN, CDR2 SYDVKM. Trimming left V 2 bases short and J 9 bases short, with 19 bases between. The CDR3 covers 15 residues. For the CDR3, the DNA is TGTGCCAGCAGTTTAACCGACCGGTCCCAGGGAAAAGCTTTCTTT. Protein: CASSLTDRSQGKAFF.

The J gene is TRBJ2-3, the V gene TRBV28, with 11 bases fitting TRBD1. Germline CDR1 is MDHEN and CDR2 is SYDVKM. J gave up 6 bases and V 5 bases, and 4 bases lay outside the gene matches. This CDR3 has 14 residues. This CDR3 is CASSPGQGGDTQYF. The CDR3 DNA sequence: TGTGCCAGCAGTCCGGGACAGGGGGGGGATACGCAGTATTTT.

The chain recombines TRBV7-3 with TRBJ2-7; 8 bases match TRBD1. V gave up 5 bases and J gave up 3 bases; unmatched junction bases: 6. The CDR3 is 14 amino acids. Germline V gene data show CDR1 as SGHTA and CDR2 as FQGTGA. CDR3 in DNA: TGTGCCAGCAGCCTCACCGGGACAGGCTACGAGCAGTACTTC. It translates to CASSLTGTGYEQYF.

CDR3 DNA: TGTGCCAGCACCAAATACAATGAGCAGTTCTTC. This gives the protein CASTKYNEQFF. The rearrangement uses TRBV5-4 and TRBJ2-1; D unresolved. Between the trimmed V and J ends, which lost 6 bases and 4 bases, there was a span of 5 bases. This CDR3 is 11 amino acids long. The germline V gene encodes CDR1 SGHNT and CDR2 YYREEE (reference sequence).

The CDR3 coding sequence is TGTGCCAGCAGCACGGGCGGGGAGGGTAACTATGGCTACACCTTC. This encodes CASSTGGEGNYGYTF. The rearrangement joins TRBV5-4 to TRBJ1-2, with D unresolved. CDR3 length: 15 residues. V was pared by 4 bases and J by 1 base, with 14 bases between. CDR1 SGHNT and CDR2 YYREEE come from the germline V gene (reference sequence).

This chain uses TRBV7-9 with TRBJ2-5; D unresolved. Germline V gene data show CDR1 as SEHNR and CDR2 as FQNEAQ (reference sequence). This CDR3 contains 11 residues. With 5 bases removed from V and 1 base from J, the gap between germline ends came to 2 bases. The CDR3 bases are TGTGCCAGCAGCCGCCAAGAGACCCAGTACTTC. Its protein is CASSRQETQYF.

The rearrangement links TRBV18 to TRBJ1-2; D is unclear. Trimming removed 1 base from V and 8 bases from J, with 17 bases in between. This CDR3 is built from 15 residues. CDR1 KGHSH and CDR2 LQKENI come from the germline V gene. DNA of the CDR3: TGTGCCAGCTCACCACAAAACGCCGGAACGCGGGGCTACACCTTC. As protein: CASSPQNAGTRGYTF.

This chain uses TRBV6-1 with TRBJ1-4; weak D call: TRBD1 (5 bases). The CDR3 covers 16 residues. Trimming cost V 4 bases and J 5 bases, with 17 bases left between them. In germline, CDR1 is MNHNS, CDR2 SASEGT. CDR3 DNA: TGTGCCAGCAGTGCACCGCCGGGACGGGGGAATGAAAAACTGTTTTTT. Translated, it gives CASSAPPGRGNEKLFF.

This clone has only one observation. The V gene is TRBV7-2, the J gene TRBJ1-6; TRBD1 matches 11 bases. Per the germline V gene, CDR1 is SGHTA and CDR2 is FQGNSA. With V trimmed by 5 bases and J by 5 bases, 2 bases remained unmatched. This CDR3 has 15 amino acids. CDR3 bases: TGTGCCAGCAGCGGACAGGGGGCGCATAATTCACCCCTCCACTTT. Amino acid sequence: CASSGQGAHNSPLHF. Looking up the rest from reference TRBV7-2 and TRBJ1-6 gives the full variable domain: GAGVSQSPSNKVTEKGKDVELRCDPISGHTALYWYRQSLGQGLEFLIYFQGNSAPDKSGLPSDRFSAERTGGSVSTLTIQRTQQEDSAVYLCASSGQGAHNSPLHFGNGTRLTVT.

The J gene is TRBJ1-1, the V gene TRBV6-1; 7 bases are a match to TRBD1. Per germline, CDR1 MNHNS and CDR2 SASEGT. J lost 3 bases, V lost 6 bases, and 4 bases had no gene match. The CDR3 totals 13 residues. CDR3 DNA sequence: TGTGCCAGCAGGAGGGACAGCCACACTGAAGCTTTCTTT. Amino acids: CASRRDSHTEAFF.

Within the sample, this clone is medium-sized. This chain joins TRBV5-6 and TRBJ2-1; a weak D match, TRBD1 (6 bases). Germline V gives CDR1 SGHDT, CDR2 YYEEEE. Between the trimmed V and J ends, which lost 0 bases and 4 bases, there was a span of 8 bases. There are 14 residues in the CDR3. The CDR3 loop is CASSLGTAYNEQFF. The CDR3 DNA follows: TGTGCCAGCAGCTTGGGGACAGCGTACAATGAGCAGTTCTTC.

The genes are TRBV5-1 and TRBJ2-7; 9 bases line up with TRBD2. V gave up 5 bases and J gave up 7 bases; unmatched junction bases: 7. This CDR3 has 13 residues. Germline V gives CDR1 SGHRS, CDR2 YFSETQ. The CDR3 spells CASRSGGPGEQYF. The CDR3 bases are TGCGCCAGCAGAAGCGGGGGGCCGGGAGAGCAGTACTTC.

The chain combines TRBV7-9 with TRBJ1-5; D unclear. The CDR3 runs to 14 residues. CDR1 is SEHNR, CDR2 FQNEAQ, per germline (reference sequence). V lost 1 base to trimming and J lost 4 bases, with 8 bases between them. The CDR3 sequence is CASSLGASNQPQHF. The CDR3 DNA follows: TGTGCCAGCAGCTTAGGGGCCTCAAATCAGCCCCAGCATTTT.

The rearrangement uses TRBV6-5 and TRBJ2-7; tentatively, D is TRBD1 (6 bases). Per the germline V gene, CDR1 is MNHEY and CDR2 is SVGAGI. The V end lost 1 base, the J end lost 2 bases, and 9 bases lay between the germline ends. The CDR3 extends over 14 amino acids. CDR3 DNA: TGTGCCAGCAGTTACTTGTCAGGGGCCTACGAGCAGTACTTC. It is translated as CASSYLSGAYEQYF.

The chain recombines TRBV18 with TRBJ1-4; 8 nucleotides line up with TRBD1. The CDR3 loop spans 14 amino acids. Germline lookup yields CDR1 KGHSH and CDR2 LQKENI. V trimming: 2 bases; J trimming: 14 bases; junction bases outside the gene matches: 10. The CDR3 region is CASSPLQGVDQLFF. CDR3 DNA sequence: TGTGCCAGCTCACCATTACAGGGGGTTGATCAGCTGTTTTTT. Combining the CDR3 with reference TRBV18 and TRBJ1-4 gives the whole variable domain NAGVMQNPRHLVRRRGQEARLRCSPMKGHSHVYWYRQLPEEGLKFMVYLQKENIIDESGMPKERFSAEFPKEGPSILRIQQVVRGDSAAYFCASSPLQGVDQLFFGSGTQLSVL.